This T cell receptor (beta chain) is from a study of blood T cell repertoires in COVID-19. Study information: COVID-19 samples from acute and convalescent phases originated in the United States, Italy and Spain. T cells, B-cell-depleted T cells, or PBMCs supplied cDNA or gDNA.

Authors' processing steps: Quantification of nucleated cells was approximated via reference gene primer amplification. Repertoires were generated with immunoSEQ multiplex PCR, while TCRdb's copy carries only in-frame clones and drops some. That table supplies the V and J calls and clone size; D and trimming were determined from the DNA. The repertoire has 80,000 to 100,000 clones, roughly 86% of them found once; the top ten carry roughly 20%. Looked up from germline, CDR1 is KGHSH and CDR2 is LQKENI. The CDR3 spans 14 residues. The trim removed 2 bases at V and 7 bases at J, leaving 5 bases unmatched.

The receptor comes from a woman of 80 years or more in a cohort sampled during active or convalescent COVID-19. This rearrangement joins TRBV18 to TRBJ1-5; 7 nucleotides match TRBD1. The sample was peripheral blood. This chain's CDR3 is CASSPEGQLQPQHF. The CDR3 DNA follows: TGTGCCAGCTCACCAGAGGGACAGCTACAGCCCCAGCATTTT.